This entry lists 16 T cell receptor gamma chains sequenced from one sample in a study of γδ T cells in repeated Plasmodium falciparum infection. TCRdb reprocessed the multiplex PCR reads through CATT. The table has roughly 32,000 gamma-chain clones, around 1.4% seen once. Vgamma9/Vdelta2+ and Vdelta2-negative gammadelta T cells were flow-sorted from PBMC for bulk sequencing. Specimen: gamma-delta T cells from blood. All receptors come from a pool of human donors (malaria-infected and uninfected, not separated).

On this clone: TCRdb has a much larger clone's protein, which differs at residue 3 from the translation of this DNA, likely because of a read error; what is shown is the protein translated from the DNA. The chain joins TRGV9 to TRGJ1 or TRGJ2. TCRdb is silent on the J gene; assignment here came from matching the DNA to germline. CDR1 and CDR2 from the germline V gene are GITISATS and ISYDGTV (reference sequence). The CDR3 is 11 residues long. CDR3 region: CAWWEVMKKLF. DNA of the CDR3: TGTGCCTGGTGGGAGGTGATGAAGAAACTCTTT.

This clone was observed many times. This rearrangement joins TRGV2 to TRGJ1 or TRGJ2. The CDR3 has 15 residues. Germline assignment: CDR1 EGSNGY and CDR2 YDSYNSKV. J gave up 3 bases and V 0 bases, and 8 bases lay outside the gene matches. CDR3 sequence: CATWDGPPLYYKKLF. Here the CDR3 DNA reads TGTGCCACCTGGGACGGGCCCCCCCTTTATTATAAGAAACTCTTT.

Concerning this clone: TCRdb's protein for this DNA is that of a much larger clone and differs from the translation at residue 2, likely a read error; the protein shown is the DNA translation. The rearrangement joins TRGV9 to TRGJ1 or TRGJ2. Since TCRdb gives no J gene, matching the DNA to germline was used here to assign it. Germline V CDR1 and CDR2: GITISATS, ISYDGTV (reference sequence). The CDR3 sequence is 18 residues long. The DNA for the CDR3 is TGTACCTTGTGGGAGGTATCCCAAGGGCTATCGAATTATTATAAGAAACTCTTT. Translation gives CTLWEVSQGLSNYYKKLF.

There are a few counts of this clone. A far larger clone is one base from this, pointing to a likely read error. Other nucleotide sequences from this sample produce the same CDR3. The V gene is given as TRGV9, and no J gene call is available. CDR1 GITISATS and CDR2 ISYDGTV come from the germline V gene (reference sequence). This CDR3 contains 17 residues. The CDR3, as DNA: TGTGCCTTGTGGGAGGAAGATTTCGAGTTGGGCAAAAAAATCAAGGTATTC. Translated: CALWEEDFELGKKIKVF.

For this clone: It differs at one base from a far larger clone, so likely a read error. The chain is built from TRGV3 and TRGJ1 or TRGJ2. The J gene, not given by TCRdb, was assigned here from a germline match of the nucleotide sequence. The trim removed 2 bases at V and 7 bases at J, leaving 8 bases unmatched. The germline V gene has CDR1 VTNTFY and CDR2 YDVSTARD (reference sequence). This CDR3 is built from 13 residues. The CDR3 bases are TGTGCCACCTGGGACATAAGCTACTATAAGAAACTCTTT. It is translated as CATWDISYYKKLF.

In its sample, this clone was seen a few times. TCRdb's entry gives the protein of a much larger clone, which mismatches this DNA's translation at residue 11, likely from a read error; the protein reported here is translated from the DNA. The J gene is uncalled and the V gene is TRGV4. The CDR3 has 13 amino acids. Germline V gene lookup returns CDR1 EGSTGY and CDR2 YDSYTSSV. The CDR3 region has the DNA TGTGCCACCTGGGTCCCCGGGGACTATAAGGAACTCTTT. It is translated as CATWVPGDYKELF.

This clone was observed a handful of times. The protein given by TCRdb reflects a much larger clone and differs at residue 10 from this DNA's translation, likely from a read error; the protein shown is the DNA's translation. The chain is built from TRGV9 and TRGJP1. TCRdb does not report a J gene; here it was assigned by matching the DNA to germline references. Looked up from germline, CDR1 is GITISATS and CDR2 is ISYDGTV (reference sequence). The CDR3 spans 13 residues. CDR3 DNA: TGTGCCTTGTGGGAGGTCTCTGGTTGGCTCAAGATATTT. It yields the protein CALWEVSGWLKIF.

This clone was picked up a small number of times. The protein TCRdb gives is from a much larger clone and does not agree with this DNA's translation at residue 11, likely a read error; the protein shown here comes from the DNA. CDR3 sequence (DNA): TGTGCCTTGTGGGAGGTGCACGGTTATTATGAGAAACTCTTT. Translating gives CALWEVHGYYEKLF. The chain recombines TRGV9 with TRGJ1 or TRGJ2. TCRdb supplies no J gene; here it was assigned by aligning the nucleotide sequence to germline. The CDR3 contains 14 residues. From germline, CDR1 is GITISATS and CDR2 ISYDGTV (reference sequence).

This clone is medium-sized within its sample. This may arise from a read error, as a much more abundant clone is one base away. Other DNA sequences of this sample code for an identical CDR3. The V gene is TRGV9, the J gene TRGJ1 or TRGJ2. The germline V gene encodes CDR1 GITISATS and CDR2 ISYDGTV (reference sequence). Trimming at V came to 1 base and at J to 9 bases, leaving 0 bases not matched to a gene. The length of the CDR3 is 10 residues. CDR3 sequence reads: CALWEVKKLF. The CDR3 coding sequence is TGTGCCTTGTGGGAGGTTAAGAAACTCTTT.

A word on this clone: This probably arose from a read error, given a far larger clone one base away. The same CDR3 can be traced to other DNA sequences in this sample. The chain has TRGV4 and TRGJ1 or TRGJ2. The J gene, missing from TCRdb, was assigned here through DNA to germline matching. Germline V lookup: CDR1 EGSTGY, CDR2 YDSYTSSV. The CDR3 length is 19 residues. Written as DNA, the CDR3 is TGTGCCACTTGGGATGGACTAGAGTGGATGCACGATTCTTATTATAAGAAACTCTTT. This sequence encodes CATWDGLEWMHDSYYKKLF.

A few counts support this clone. TCRdb lists the protein of a much larger clone for this DNA, which differs at residue 4, so this is likely a read error; the protein given here is translated from the DNA itself. The chain recombines TRGV4 with TRGJ1 or TRGJ2. Here the J gene came from matching the DNA to germline, since TCRdb omits it. Germline assignment: CDR1 EGSTGY and CDR2 YDSYTSSV. The CDR3 extends over 12 amino acids. The CDR3 is CATRDGERKKLF. As DNA, the CDR3 is TGTGCCACCCGGGATGGGGAGAGGAAGAAACTCTTT.

This clone turned up a few times. This DNA translates differently at residue 9 from the TCRdb protein, which is that of a much larger clone; a read error is likely, and the protein shown is the DNA's own translation. The chain couples TRGV9 to TRGJ1 or TRGJ2. TCRdb is silent on the J gene; assignment here came from matching the DNA to germline. CDR1 is GITISATS and CDR2 is ISYDGTV in the germline V gene (reference sequence). After removal of 2 bases from V and 5 bases from J, the junction contained 9 bases not matched to a gene. This CDR3 is built from 14 residues. In nucleotides, the CDR3 is TGTGCCTTGTGGGAGGGGGCTAGTCATTATAAGAAACTCTTT. Translation: CALWEGASHYKKLF.

This clone was seen a handful of times. The mismatch at residue 8 between this DNA's translation and the TCRdb protein of a much larger clone likely reflects a read error; the protein shown is translated from the DNA. The chain recombines TRGV3 with TRGJP2. Germline matching of the DNA provided the J gene here, since TCRdb leaves it blank. The CDR3 contains 13 residues. V gave up 3 bases and J gave up 10 bases; unmatched junction bases: 8. From germline, CDR1 is VTNTFY and CDR2 YDVSTARD (reference sequence). CDR3 nucleotide sequence: TGTGCCACCTGGGACTCGGGTGGTTGGATCAAGACGTTT. This encodes CATWDSGGWIKTF.

This clone was observed at least ten times. The protein TCRdb gives is from a much larger clone and does not agree with this DNA's translation at residue 5, likely a read error; the protein shown here comes from the DNA. J is TRGJ1 or TRGJ2 and V is TRGV9. Germline loops: CDR1 GITISATS, CDR2 ISYDGTV (reference sequence). This CDR3 spans 14 amino acids. J lost 0 bases, V lost 5 bases, and 7 bases had no gene match. The CDR3 DNA sequence: TGTGCCTTGTGGGGGAGGACGAATTATTATAAGAAACTCTTT. This encodes CALWGRTNYYKKLF.

Regarding this clone: The translation of this DNA and the TCRdb protein of a much larger clone differ at residue 6, probably owing to a read error; the protein shown here is translated from the DNA. V and J are TRGV9 and TRGJP. The J gene was not available in TCRdb and was assigned here by matching the DNA to germline segments. CDR1 and CDR2 from the germline V gene are GITISATS and ISYDGTV (reference sequence). This CDR3 is built from 24 residues. Unmatched junction bases numbered 25, after V lost 4 bases and J lost 1 base. CDR3 DNA sequence: TGTGCCTTGTGGGATGCAGCTCGCAAGCTTTCAAGGGACGGGCAAGAGTTGGGCAAAAAAATCAAGGTATTT. It encodes CALWDAARKLSRDGQELGKKIKVF.

The sample holds many counts of this clone. A far larger clone is only one base removed, so a read error is likely. The same CDR3 arises from other DNA sequences in this sample as well. The V gene reported is TRGV8; the J gene is uncalled. Germline CDR1 VENAVY, CDR2 YDSYNSRV. The CDR3 consists of 13 residues. The CDR3 protein is CATWDASYYKKLF. CDR3 bases: TGTGCCACCTGGGATGCGTCTTATTATAAGAAACTTTTT.